These T cell receptor beta chains were read from a single sample in a study of T cell responses to AZD1222 COVID-19 vaccine. Assay used: immunoSEQ multiplex PCR; TCRdb lists only in-frame clones, some missing. The sample has under 200,000 clones; roughly nine tenths are singletons. Material: peripheral blood, obtained on day 0 of AZD1222 vaccination. The receptors derive from an adult in good health. Both conserved end residues are part of each CDR3. The order of the fields is V gene, clone size, J gene, D gene, CDR3 DNA, CDR3 protein. A D gene is named only where the DNA matches it firmly. A clone size is listed for some rows: how often the clone was seen (once, few, many), or a class if it is expanded.

TRBV15	NA	TRBJ1-2	TRBD1	TGTGCCACCAGCGCTAACAGGGGCGACTATGGCTACACCTTC	CATSANRGDYGYTF
TRBV6-8	once	TRBJ1-1	TRBD1	TGTGCCAGCAGTTACCCACAGGGGCCGAACACTGAAGCTTTCTTT	CASSYPQGPNTEAFF
TRBV30	NA	TRBJ1-5	NA	TGTGCCTGGAGTGTATTGAGAGGTCAGCCCCAGCATTTT	CAWSVLRGQPQHF
TRBV19	NA	TRBJ1-1	NA	TGTGCCAGTAGTAAGCAGGCCAACATGAACACTGAAGCTTTCTTT	CASSKQANMNTEAFF
TRBV7-2	NA	TRBJ1-1	NA	TGTGCCAGCAGCTTAAGGGGGAGTGGAACTGAAGCTTTCTTT	CASSLRGSGTEAFF
TRBV2	NA	TRBJ2-2	NA	TGTGCCAGCAGACCCGGGACAACGAACACCGGGGAGCTGTTTTTT	CASRPGTTNTGELFF
TRBV28	NA	TRBJ1-2	NA	TGTGCCAGCACGCCGGGGGAAGGCTACACCTTC	CASTPGEGYTF
TRBV3-1/TRBV3-2	NA	TRBJ1-2	NA	TGTGCCAGCAGCCAAGATTGGGTTGCTGGCTACACCTTC	CASSQDWVAGYTF
TRBV19	NA	TRBJ1-4	NA	TGTGCCAGCACATTCCGGGGCGGTGCAACTAATGAAAAACTGTTTTTT	CASTFRGGATNEKLFF
TRBV3-1/TRBV3-2	NA	TRBJ2-7	TRBD1	TGTGCCAGCAGCCACCCTCTTAGCCGGGACAGTCCCTACGAGCAGTACTTC	CASSHPLSRDSPYEQYF
TRBV24-1	NA	TRBJ2-1	TRBD2	TGTGCCACCAGTGCTGACGGGGGGACCTCCTACAATGAGCAGTTCTTC	CATSADGGTSYNEQFF
TRBV5-1	NA	TRBJ2-7	TRBD1	TGCGCCAGCAGCTTAACCGGGACAGGGCAGACTCAGGGCTACGAGCAGTACTTC	CASSLTGTGQTQGYEQYF
TRBV11-3	once	TRBJ2-1	TRBD1	TGTGCCAGCAGCCGACAGGGGGCGCAGGTCAATGAGCAGTTCTTC	CASSRQGAQVNEQFF
TRBV5-4	NA	TRBJ2-5	TRBD1	TGTGCCAGCAGCACCCCCGTGGACAGGGTGAAAGAGACCCAGTACTTC	CASSTPVDRVKETQYF
TRBV24-1	NA	TRBJ1-5	NA	TGTGCCACCAGTGAAAACGGCCCCTCGTATCAGCCCCAGCATTTT	CATSENGPSYQPQHF
TRBV9	NA	TRBJ2-1	TRBD2	TGTGCCAGCAGCGTAGTGGGACTAGCGGGAGAACGCAATGAGCAGTTCTTC	CASSVVGLAGERNEQFF
TRBV10-1	NA	TRBJ2-2	NA	TGCGCCAGCAGTGAGTTGAAAGGCCGCGCGAACACCGGGGAGCTGTTTTTT	CASSELKGRANTGELFF
TRBV6-5	once	TRBJ1-2	NA	TGTGCCAGCAGAGGAGGGGCGGGAGGAAAGTTTGGCTACACCTTC	CASRGGAGGKFGYTF
TRBV6-5	NA	TRBJ2-5	NA	TGTGCCAGCAGGGTACAGGGCTTAGAGACCCAGTACTTC	CASRVQGLETQYF
TRBV4-1	NA	TRBJ1-5	NA	TGCGCCAGCAGCCAAGAAGCGCGATCTTACCGAAGCAATCAGCCCCAGCATTTT	CASSQEARSYRSNQPQHF
TRBV5-6	NA	TRBJ1-1	TRBD1	TGTGCCAGCAGCTTGGAGGGGACAGGGGTCTTTAACACTGAAGCTTTCTTT	CASSLEGTGVFNTEAFF
TRBV7-3	NA	TRBJ1-1	TRBD1	TGTGCCAGCAGCCCCGGACAGGGCAAAGAAGCTTTCTTT	CASSPGQGKEAFF
TRBV27	NA	TRBJ1-4	NA	TGTGCCAGCAGTTTCTGGGGGCCGAATGAAAAACTGTTTTTT	CASSFWGPNEKLFF
TRBV9	NA	TRBJ1-2	TRBD1	TGTGCCAGCAGCGCTCCCCTACAGGGGATCCATGGCTACACCTTC	CASSAPLQGIHGYTF
TRBV5-3	NA	TRBJ1-1	TRBD1	TGTGCCAGAAGCCAGGGACAGTGGCTCGGGGGCACTGAAGCTTTCTTT	CARSQGQWLGGTEAFF
TRBV2	NA	TRBJ2-1	NA	TGTGCCAGCAACCCGGGACGGGAAAACAATGAGCAGTTCTTC	CASNPGRENNEQFF
TRBV3-1/TRBV3-2	NA	TRBJ1-1	NA	TGTGCCAGCAGCAACTTCGGGGGTGGGCACACTGAAGCTTTCTTT	CASSNFGGGHTEAFF
TRBV19	NA	TRBJ2-7	TRBD2	TGTGCCAGTAGTAAATCCGGGACTAGCGCTGCCTACGAGCAGTACTTC	CASSKSGTSAAYEQYF
TRBV11-2	once	TRBJ2-1	TRBD2	TGTGCCAGCAGCCATGAAATAGCGGGGGGATACAATGAGCAGTTCTTC	CASSHEIAGGYNEQFF
TRBV9	NA	TRBJ2-3	NA	TGTGCCAGCAGCGTAAATCCTAGGAATACGCAGTATTTT	CASSVNPRNTQYF
TRBV19	NA	TRBJ2-2	NA	TGTGCCAGTAGTACGACGGTGAACACCGGGGAGCTGTTTTTT	CASSTTVNTGELFF
TRBV18	NA	TRBJ2-1	TRBD2	TGTGCCAGCACACCGGCCGGGCGGGAGACTAGCAATGAGCAGTTCTTC	CASTPAGRETSNEQFF
TRBV27	NA	TRBJ1-1	TRBD1	TGTGCCAGCAGTCCAAGACCGGGACAGTCAAAACGAGCTTTCTTT	CASSPRPGQSKRAFF